This T cell receptor (beta chain) was captured in a study of T-cell memory formation after mild COVID-19. TCRdb reprocessed the 5' RACE reads via MiXCR and lists one record per CDR3 protein. The sample includes about 430,000 distinct CDR3 sequences, approximately 18% of them seen just once. Germline trimming cut 1 base from V and 4 bases from J; bases unmatched to any gene: 7. The CDR3 covers 16 residues. The germline V gene encodes CDR1 SGHNT and CDR2 YYREEE (reference sequence). The J gene is TRBJ2-3, the V gene TRBV5-4; 9 bases are shared with TRBD2. The sequencing input was PBMCs or a T cell subset sorted from them (not recorded which). The receptor's source is a man younger than 30 who had mild COVID-19 (a few samples of this study predate the infection). Cell type and time point are not known. DNA for the CDR3: TGTGCCAGCAGCTTGTTATTTAGCGGGGGCGCAGATACGCAGTATTTT. It is translated as CASSLLFSGGADTQYF.